These T cell receptor beta chains were read from a single sample in a study of cytomegalovirus exposure and HLA in healthy donors. Profiled with immunoSEQ multiplex PCR; TCRdb holds only in-frame clones, not every one. Of about 140,000 clones detected, 84% appear once; the ten largest clones hold roughly 2.7%. Sequenced: PBMCs. The receptors were gathered from a boy aged 2 to 10 in good health and CMV-seronegative. Both conserved end residues are trimmed from each CDR3. A clone size is listed for some rows: how often the clone was seen (once, few, many), or a class if it is expanded.

v_call clone_size cdr3_aa
TRBV19 - ASRIRQGQETQY
TRBV9 - ASSLHGGGVNEKLF
TRBV6-4 few ASSAGNTGELF
TRBV19 once ASSANRGGYT
TRBV5-1 - ASRPTDSGNNSPLH
TRBV27 - ASSLLAGSSYEQY
TRBV23-1 - ASSQSGRGHSRNTIY
TRBV30 - AWSLTGKNSPLH
TRBV5-4 once ASSPDRVSYGYT
TRBV6-5 few ASSTGTEAF
TRBV11-2 - ASSLDTYPHPYEQY
TRBV6-5 few ASSSPSGGETQY
TRBV19 - ASSIRGGGYT
TRBV30 - AWSGGLGEQF
TRBV5-8 - ASSLATVSSSIYTIY
TRBV19 - ASSISPDTQY
TRBV11-1 - ASSPQTGDEQY
TRBV18 - ASSSNPGNYEQY
TRBV5-1 once ASSLVAGRAYEQY
TRBV19 - ASSRTGPGPLH
TRBV7-2 - ASSSSLAGRGYEQY
TRBV7-9 - ASSVGGRVGRSGEQY
TRBV11-2 - ASSSLTGRLFNEQF
TRBV11-2 - ASSLDLRVWTEAF
TRBV15 once ATSRDWAGGAEAF
TRBV6-5 - ATKGAGGFSYEQY